The 23 T cell receptor beta chains listed next were all sequenced from one sample in a study of cytomegalovirus exposure and HLA in healthy donors (dated by TCRdb to the late 2010s). Library generation was performed with the immunoSEQ multiplex PCR assay. The multiplex PCR relied on a mix of 60 forward primers for TCR Vbeta segments and 13 reverse primers for TCR Jbeta segments. Not all clones reach the TCRdb copy of this immuneACCESS table, which keeps in-frame sequences only. Checked studies attribute under half of the gap to unresolved V genes and leave the rest unexplained. This sample holds approximately 93,000 clones; roughly 73% were observed only once. Roughly 3.8% of the sample belongs to the ten largest clones. The sequencing sample was made of PBMCs. The origin of the receptors is a woman in her thirties or forties in good health and CMV-seronegative.

The chain couples TRBV4-1 to TRBJ1-3; D unresolved. The germline gives CDR1 MGHRA, CDR2 YSYEKL. With 0 bases removed from V and 3 bases from J, the gap between germline ends came to 9 bases. This CDR3 comprises 15 residues. DNA of the CDR3: TGCGCCAGCAGCCAAGATCGGGGTAGTGGAAACACCATATATTTT. Translating it yields CASSQDRGSGNTIYF.

The J gene is TRBJ2-6, the V gene TRBV19; 9 bases map to TRBD1. Germline V CDR1 and CDR2: LNHDA, SQIVND (reference sequence). The CDR3 totals 16 residues. With V trimmed by 9 bases and J by 1 base, 7 bases remained unmatched. The CDR3 DNA follows: TGTGCCAGCACAGGGGGCATGTTATCTGGGGCCAACGTCCTGACTTTC. As protein: CASTGGMLSGANVLTF. Supplemented by reference TRBV19 and TRBJ2-6, the full variable domain reads DGGITQSPKYLFRKEGQNVTLSCEQNLNHDAMYWYRQDPGQGLRLIYYSQIVNDFQKGDIAEGYSVSREKKESFPLTVTSAQKNPTAFYLCASTGGMLSGANVLTFGAGSRLTVL.

The rearrangement joins TRBV7-9 to TRBJ2-7; 7 bases fit TRBD2. Germline CDR1 is SEHNR and CDR2 is FQNEAQ (reference sequence). J was trimmed by 0 bases and V by 2 bases; bases with no gene match: 7. The CDR3 has 16 residues. CDR3 sequence reads: CASSLKSGVRSYEQYF. CDR3 DNA sequence: TGTGCCAGCAGCTTAAAGAGCGGGGTGCGCTCCTACGAGCAGTACTTC.

The chain employs TRBV2 and TRBJ1-5; 10 positions agree with TRBD1. The length of the CDR3 is 15 residues. V dropped 5 bases and J dropped 4; count of bases not matched to a gene: 5. Germline CDR1 SNHLY, CDR2 FYNNEI. The CDR3 region has the DNA TGTGCCAGCAGTACCGGGACAGGGGTAAATCAGCCCCAGCATTTT. This codes for CASSTGTGVNQPQHF.

This clone was counted a single time. The rearrangement joins TRBV30 to TRBJ2-1; D is perhaps TRBD1 (6 bases). CDR1 is GTSNPN and CDR2 is SVGIG in the germline V gene (reference sequence). The CDR3 covers 15 residues. V shed 2 bases and J shed 3 bases, with 14 bases lying between them. This CDR3 is CAWSPTGTHYNEQFF. The CDR3 bases are TGTGCCTGGAGTCCTACAGGGACACACTACAATGAGCAGTTCTTC.

This clone was detected only a few times. This chain links TRBV4-3 with TRBJ1-4, with D maybe TRBD1 (6 bases). CDR1 LGHNA and CDR2 YSLEER come from the germline V gene. The length of the CDR3 is 16 residues. V dropped 1 base and J dropped 4 bases, with 13 bases sitting between them. DNA for the CDR3: TGCGCCAGCAGCCAAGGGGCGACAGGAGATAATGAAAAACTGTTTTTT. Translated: CASSQGATGDNEKLFF.

This clone was observed a handful of times. CDR3 nucleotide sequence: TGTGCCAGCAGCTTTTGGGGGGTGAATGAGCAGTTCTTC. Protein product: CASSFWGVNEQFF. This chain links TRBV7-9 with TRBJ2-1; TRBD2 is a possible D gene (6 bases). Germline V gene data show CDR1 as SEHNR and CDR2 as FQNEAQ (reference sequence). The CDR3 runs 13 residues. V was cut by 3 bases and J by 7 bases, with 10 bases left in between. Complete variable domain (other parts from reference TRBV7-9 and TRBJ2-1): DTGVSQNPRHKITKRGQNVTFRCDPISEHNRLYWYRQTLGQGPEFLTYFQNEAQLEKSRLLSDRFSAERPKGSFSTLEIQRTEQGDSAMYLCASSFWGVNEQFFGPGTRLTVL.

Concerning this clone itself: The DNA is omitted, as the CDR3 cannot be located on it reliably, and the CDR3 follows TCRdb's listing. The chain joins TRBV19 to TRBJ1-2. The CDR3 spans 13 amino acids, including both terminal residues. Germline V gene lookup returns CDR1 LNHDA and CDR2 SQIVND (reference sequence). The CDR3 sequence is CASTSGRLYGYTF.

This clone was observed a few times. This chain joins TRBV10-3 and TRBJ2-7; 7 nucleotides match TRBD1. The V segment lost 2 bases and the J segment 5 bases; nucleotides outside the gene matches: 6. The CDR3 spans 14 residues. Germline assignment: CDR1 ENHRY and CDR2 SYGVKD. The CDR3 nucleotides are TGTGCCATCAGTGAGGACAACAGGGGCGACGAGCAGTACTTC. It specifies CAISEDNRGDEQYF.

This clone was seen only once. This chain connects TRBV2 to TRBJ2-3; D possibly corresponds to TRBD1 (6 bases). Per the germline V gene, CDR1 is SNHLY and CDR2 is FYNNEI. CDR3 length: 15 residues. V lost 2 bases and J lost 1, with 10 bases in between. CDR3 DNA: TGTGCCAGCAGTGAATACAGGGAGCGCACAGATACGCAGTATTTT. Its translation: CASSEYRERTDTQYF.

This chain connects TRBV6-5 to TRBJ2-7; maybe TRBD2 (5 bases). Germline V gives CDR1 MNHEY, CDR2 SVGAGI. The length of the CDR3 is 14 residues. The V end lost 4 bases, the J end lost 0 bases, and 10 bases lay between the germline ends. The CDR3 DNA sequence: TGTGCCAGCAGTTCCCGAGGGAGCTCCTACGAGCAGTACTTC. It yields the protein CASSSRGSSYEQYF.

This clone was recorded once. This chain uses TRBV11-3 with TRBJ2-3, with 13 positions matching TRBD2. Trimming removed 5 bases from V and 4 bases from J; junction bases left unmatched: 6. The germline gives CDR1 SGHNT, CDR2 YENEEA. This CDR3 is 16 amino acids long. CDR3 sequence reads: CASSPGLAGSSDTQYF. Here the CDR3 DNA reads TGTGCCAGCAGCCCGGGACTAGCGGGGAGTTCAGATACGCAGTATTTT.

The CDR3 is CSVEIRQAGANVLTF. In DNA form, the CDR3 reads TGCAGCGTTGAGATTCGACAAGCTGGGGCCAACGTCCTGACTTTC. The rearrangement uses TRBV29-1 and TRBJ2-6; D remains ambiguous. The V end lost 3 bases, the J end lost 2 bases, and 11 bases lay between the germline ends. Germline assignment: CDR1 SQVTM and CDR2 ANQGSEA. The CDR3 has 15 amino acids.

This chain links TRBV6-1 with TRBJ2-3, with D possibly being TRBD2 (6 bases). Germline CDR1 is MNHNS and CDR2 is SASEGT. The V and J ends lost 7 bases and 11 bases respectively, with 22 bases between them. CDR3 size: 14 residues. The CDR3 DNA is TGTGCCAGCATTTACGGGGGTACCGACGCCGTGCAGTATTTT. As protein: CASIYGGTDAVQYF.

This sequence joins TRBV18 and TRBJ2-5; 7 bases are shared with TRBD1. This CDR3 is 15 amino acids long. The germline V gene encodes CDR1 KGHSH and CDR2 LQKENI. V lost 1 base, J lost 2 bases, and 4 bases stayed unmatched. CDR3 coding DNA: TGTGCCAGCTCACCACTTTTGGGACAGCAAGAGACCCAGTACTTC. Residues: CASSPLLGQQETQYF.

The genes are TRBV7-2 and TRBJ2-3; D might be TRBD1 (5 bases). The CDR3 loop spans 15 amino acids. Trimming removed 0 bases at V and 0 bases at J, with 7 bases between. Germline V gives CDR1 SGHTA, CDR2 FQGNSA. The CDR3 DNA reads TGTGCCAGCAGCTTAGCGACAGCTAGCACAGATACGCAGTATTTT. This sequence encodes CASSLATASTDTQYF.

This chain connects TRBV10-3 to TRBJ1-1; weak D call: TRBD1 (5 bases). This CDR3 is 14 amino acids long. Trimming cost V 3 bases and J 3 bases, with 11 bases left between them. Germline V gene lookup returns CDR1 ENHRY and CDR2 SYGVKD. The CDR3 DNA follows: TGTGCCATCAGTGAACGGGGGAGGTACACTGAAGCTTTCTTT. It yields the protein CAISERGRYTEAFF.

This clone occurred once. The J gene is TRBJ1-5, the V gene TRBV2, with D possibly matching TRBD1 (6 bases). Germline CDR1 reads SNHLY; CDR2 reads FYNNEI. The CDR3 totals 15 residues. V was shortened by 5 bases and J by 1 base, with 12 bases between the two germline ends. Here the CDR3 reads CASSSDSLSNQPQHF. CDR3 in DNA: TGTGCCAGCAGTTCGGACAGTTTGAGCAATCAGCCCCAGCATTTT.

The rearrangement uses TRBV13 and TRBJ2-1; D uncertain. The germline V gene encodes CDR1 PRHDT and CDR2 FYEKMQ (reference sequence). This CDR3 has 17 amino acids. V shed 3 bases and J shed 1 base, with 16 bases lying between them. CDR3 region: CASSLVPAHPSYNEQFF. DNA of the CDR3: TGTGCCAGCAGCTTGGTGCCAGCGCATCCGTCCTACAATGAGCAGTTCTTC.

The V gene is TRBV29-1, the J gene TRBJ2-2; D call uncertain. This CDR3 spans 12 amino acids. Germline CDR1 SQVTM, CDR2 ANQGSEA. V lost 3 bases and J 6 bases, leaving 8 bases between the germline ends. The CDR3 region is CSVEAGSGELFF. The CDR3 nucleotides are TGCAGCGTTGAGGCAGGCTCCGGGGAGCTGTTTTTT.

V gene TRBV25-1 combines with J gene TRBJ2-5; the D is unclear. Matching the DNA end better, TRBJ2-7 makes the J call doubtful. Germline CDR1 reads MGHDK; CDR2 reads SYGVNS. The CDR3 has 13 residues. The CDR3: CASSEYIGHEQYF. The CDR3 nucleotides read TGTGCCAGCAGTGAATATATAGGACACGAGCAGTACTTC.

The chain recombines TRBV6-5 with TRBJ2-5, with 10 bases matching TRBD1. The DNA end favors TRBJ2-7, so the J call may be wrong. Germline V gene lookup returns CDR1 MNHEY and CDR2 SVGAGI. This CDR3 is built from 15 residues. CDR3 amino acids: CASNEGDRGWYEQYF. The CDR3, as DNA: TGTGCCAGCAACGAAGGGGACAGGGGATGGTACGAGCAGTACTTC.

The chain is built from TRBV27 and TRBJ1-5; the D is unclear. CDR1 is MNHEY, CDR2 SMNVEV, per germline (reference sequence). Trimming shortened V by 6 bases and J by 3 bases, and 9 bases separated the two germline ends. This CDR3 comprises 13 residues. The CDR3 protein is CASSLTSNQPQHF. The DNA for the CDR3 is TGTGCCAGCAGCCTAACCTCCAATCAGCCCCAGCATTTT.